This T cell receptor beta chain was found in a study of T cell responses to AZD1222 COVID-19 vaccine. Study as a whole: Researchers grouped second doses given at about 4 or about 12 weeks into one pool.

CDR1 and CDR2 (germline): DFQATT, SNEGSKA (reference sequence). The CDR3 sequence is 11 residues long. V dropped 6 bases and J dropped 10; count of bases not matched to a gene: 4. General observations from the study: The span of vaccine-associated CD4 TCRs extended across spike, with dominance at 160-218 and 743-854. Reports indicate that nearly half of spike-specific TCRs are directed at unmutated variant regions. Only 5 or 6 AZD1222 recipients tested seropositive at baseline.

The repertoire was sequenced with immunoSEQ multiplex PCR; TCRdb's copy has only in-frame clones and lacks some. The sample has roughly 120,000 clones; around 85% are singletons. As concerns this clone: Its antigen is not identified.

The TCR was taken from an adult in good health. The sample consisted of peripheral blood, taken on day 0 of AZD1222 vaccination. This chain uses TRBV20-1 with TRBJ2-1; TRBD2 aligns across 9 bases. CDR3 in DNA: TGCAGTGCACCTCTAGCGGGGGAGCAGTTCTTC. Its protein product is CSAPLAGEQFF.